Following are 27 T cell receptor beta chains from one sample sequenced in a study of cytomegalovirus exposure and HLA in healthy donors. PCR involved 60 Vbeta and 13 Jbeta primers. TCRdb's table, derived via immunoSEQ multiplex PCR, lists solely in-frame clones and lacks some. The table shows about 140,000 clones, with around 80% occurring only once. Sample: PBMCs. The receptors stem from a man aged 35-49 years in good health and CMV-seronegative.

This chain links TRBV4-1 with TRBJ2-2, with 7 nucleotides matching TRBD2. V was pared by 4 bases and J by 4 bases, with 9 bases of the junction left unmatched. Germline-derived CDR1 and CDR2 are MGHRA and YSYEKL. The CDR3 sequence is 16 residues long. The DNA for the CDR3 is TGCGCCAGCAGCCTACTAACTAGCGTGGTCACCGGGGAGCTGTTTTTT. Translating gives CASSLLTSVVTGELFF.

This clone has more than one count but fewer than ten. The chain employs TRBV19 and TRBJ1-1; TRBD1 matches at 7 bases. Losses at the gene ends were 5 bases for V and 3 bases for J; bases not matched to a gene: 9. This CDR3 has 15 amino acids. The germline gives CDR1 LNHDA, CDR2 SQIVND (reference sequence). The CDR3 coding sequence is TGTGCCAGTAGTGTCCTGACAGGGTTGGACACTGAAGCTTTCTTT. Encoded protein: CASSVLTGLDTEAFF.

The chain uses TRBV7-2 and TRBJ1-2; D remains ambiguous. The germline CDR1 and CDR2 sequences are SGHTA and FQGNSA. The V end lost 5 bases, the J end lost 2 bases, and 15 bases lay between the germline ends. This CDR3 comprises 15 residues. For the CDR3, the DNA is TGTGCCAGCAGCCCTGGCCCCTGGGCCAACTATGGCTACACCTTC. This codes for CASSPGPWANYGYTF.

This sequence joins TRBV4-1 and TRBJ2-3; TRBD2 might be the D (7 bases). Germline assignment: CDR1 MGHRA and CDR2 YSYEKL. The ends were cut back, 0 bases at V and 0 bases at J, with 13 bases in the middle. The CDR3 has 17 amino acids. Here the CDR3 reads CASSQDRGGGSTDTQYF. The CDR3 DNA is TGCGCCAGCAGCCAAGATCGAGGGGGGGGCAGCACAGATACGCAGTATTTT.

The chain links TRBV28 to TRBJ2-2; 8 bases align to TRBD2. J was trimmed by 5 bases and V by 3 bases; bases with no gene match: 5. The germline CDR1 and CDR2 sequences are MDHEN and SYDVKM. The CDR3 is 15 residues long. This CDR3 reads CASSFGGALTGELFF. The CDR3, as DNA: TGTGCCAGCAGTTTCGGGGGGGCATTGACCGGGGAGCTGTTTTTT.

This chain connects TRBV7-2 to TRBJ2-7; TRBD2 might be the D (6 bases). Trimming stripped 4 bases from V and 0 bases from J, with 13 bases between. This CDR3 region has 15 residues. The V gene's germline CDR1 is SGHTA and CDR2 FQGNSA. As DNA, the CDR3 is TGTGCCAGCAGCTGGACGGGACTGCGCTCCTACGAGCAGTACTTC. This codes for CASSWTGLRSYEQYF.

The gene calls are TRBV10-3 and TRBJ2-7, with a weak D call TRBD2 (5 bases). The CDR3 runs to 11 residues. Deletions cut 10 bases from V and 3 bases from J, with 10 bases between. Germline values: CDR1 ENHRY, CDR2 SYGVKD. For the CDR3, the DNA is TGTGCCACCAAGAGGGACTACGAGCAGTACTTC. Protein product: CATKRDYEQYF.

The chain is built from TRBV7-3 and TRBJ2-3, with D hard to call. The CDR3 sequence is 15 residues long. V lost 0 bases and J lost 2, with 9 bases in between. From germline, CDR1 is SGHTA and CDR2 FQGTGA. The CDR3 nucleotides are TGTGCCAGCAGCTTAACATTGTCCAACACAGATACGCAGTATTTT. The encoded protein is CASSLTLSNTDTQYF.

The chain's CDR3 is CASSRLGQGSSYEQYF. The CDR3 DNA sequence: TGCGCCAGCAGCCGGTTGGGACAGGGTTCTTCCTACGAGCAGTACTTC. J is TRBJ2-7 and V is TRBV4-1; TRBD1 aligns across 9 bases. This CDR3 is 16 amino acids long. J lost 1 base, V lost 4 bases, and 8 bases had no gene match. Germline CDR1 is MGHRA and CDR2 is YSYEKL.

V gene TRBV5-6 combines with J gene TRBJ1-2; TRBD1 agrees at 9 bases. With 4 bases clipped from V and 4 bases from J, the junction kept 11 bases outside the gene matches. The CDR3 spans 16 residues. Germline-derived CDR1 and CDR2 are SGHDT and YYEEEE. CDR3: CASSPYGTGSGYGYTF. DNA of the CDR3: TGTGCCAGCAGCCCCTATGGGACAGGGTCGGGCTATGGCTACACCTTC.

CDR3 sequence (DNA): TGTGCCATCAGTGTTGAGGCCGGACAGGGTTCAGGCCAGCCCCAGCATTTT. Translated: CAISVEAGQGSGQPQHF. The genes are TRBV10-3 and TRBJ1-5, with TRBD1 matching 8 bases. V lost 4 bases to trimming and J lost 7 bases; unmatched junction nucleotides: 15. Germline V gene lookup returns CDR1 ENHRY and CDR2 SYGVKD. CDR3 size: 17 residues.

J is TRBJ2-5 and V is TRBV5-4; D might be TRBD1 (6 bases). The germline V gene encodes CDR1 SGHNT and CDR2 YYREEE (reference sequence). Trimming removed 3 bases at V and 3 bases at J, with 9 bases between. This CDR3 has 13 residues. CDR3 region: CASSYPGEETQYF. The CDR3 region has the DNA TGTGCCAGCAGCTATCCAGGGGAAGAGACCCAGTACTTC.

The sample holds one count of this clone. The gene calls are TRBV6-6 and TRBJ1-1; the D gene is possibly TRBD1 (5 bases). V lost 3 bases to trimming and J lost 6 bases, with 14 bases between them. The CDR3 contains 14 residues. Germline CDR1 and CDR2: MNHNY and SVGAGI (reference sequence). CDR3 sequence reads: CASSYGRGTPEAFF. The CDR3 DNA reads as TGTGCCAGCAGTTATGGGAGGGGAACCCCTGAAGCTTTCTTT.

The chain is built from TRBV14 and TRBJ1-2, with 9 nucleotides matching TRBD1. V lost 2 bases, J lost 8 bases, and 3 bases stayed unmatched. This CDR3 spans 13 amino acids. Germline-derived CDR1 and CDR2 are SGHDN and FVKESK. The CDR3 region is CASSQRTGDGYTF. As DNA, the CDR3 is TGTGCCAGCAGCCAACGGACAGGGGACGGCTACACCTTC.

The V and J genes are TRBV4-3 and TRBJ1-3, with 7 bases matching TRBD1. This CDR3 region has 15 residues. CDR1 and CDR2 (germline): LGHNA, YSLEER. V lost 0 bases, J lost 8 bases, and 7 bases stayed unmatched. CDR3: CASSQDGAGGDTIYF. The CDR3, as DNA: TGCGCCAGCAGCCAAGATGGGGCAGGGGGAGACACCATATATTTT.

The CDR3 region has the DNA TGTGCCAGCAGCTTAGTTCTAGGGGGCCGCTCTGACTATGGCTACACCTTC. The encoded protein is CASSLVLGGRSDYGYTF. This chain links TRBV11-2 with TRBJ1-2; 7 nucleotides match TRBD1. J gave up 3 bases and V 1 base, and 11 bases lay outside the gene matches. The CDR3 runs to 17 residues. Germline-derived CDR1 and CDR2 are SGHAT and FQNNGV.

CDR3 protein: CASSNAGYGTQYF. CDR3 DNA: TGTGCCAGCAGCAACGCAGGGTACGGTACGCAGTATTTT. The V and J genes are TRBV6-5 and TRBJ2-3; D is perhaps TRBD1 (5 bases). Germline CDR1 is MNHEY and CDR2 is SVGAGI. The CDR3 contains 13 residues. V shed 6 bases and J shed 8 bases, with 15 bases lying between them.

This chain joins TRBV4-1 and TRBJ2-7; 9 nucleotides match TRBD2. The germline gives CDR1 MGHRA, CDR2 YSYEKL. V lost 2 bases, J lost 2 bases, and 4 bases stayed unmatched. The CDR3 covers 15 residues. CDR3 region: CASSQRLAATYEQYF. The CDR3 DNA is TGCGCCAGCAGCCAACGACTAGCGGCTACCTACGAGCAGTACTTC.

The chain couples TRBV5-4 to TRBJ1-4, with 11 bases identical to TRBD1. The junction had 5 bases not matched to a gene; V was cut back by 4 bases and J by 3 bases. The CDR3 consists of 16 residues. Germline CDR1 reads SGHNT; CDR2 reads YYREEE (reference sequence). CDR3 sequence: CASSPGTGGSNEKLFF. CDR3 nucleotides: TGTGCCAGCAGCCCCGGGACAGGGGGTTCTAATGAAAAACTGTTTTTT.

This chain links TRBV7-9 with TRBJ2-2; D is uncertain. CDR1 and CDR2 from the germline V gene are SEHNR and FQNEAQ (reference sequence). V lost 5 bases and J 3 bases, leaving 16 bases between the germline ends. This CDR3 comprises 16 residues. The CDR3 here is CASSPSESGYTGELFF. CDR3 coding DNA: TGTGCCAGCAGCCCCTCCGAGTCCGGGTACACCGGGGAGCTGTTTTTT.

This clone was seen more than once but under ten times. The rearrangement uses TRBV4-2 and TRBJ1-1; 8 positions match TRBD1. V gave up 2 bases and J gave up 8 bases; unmatched junction bases: 7. Germline CDR1 is LGHNA and CDR2 is YNFKEQ. This CDR3 has 14 amino acids. CDR3 in DNA: TGTGCCAGCAGCCAATCTCAGGACAGGGCCGAAGCTTTCTTT. The encoded protein is CASSQSQDRAEAFF.

This chain connects TRBV5-1 to TRBJ1-3; D is unclear. This CDR3 contains 16 residues. Germline CDR1 is SGHRS and CDR2 is YFSETQ. V was pared by 0 bases and J by 7 bases, with 17 bases between. Here the CDR3 DNA reads TGCGCCAGCAGCTTGGCCGATAGTCTCGTGGTGAACACCATATATTTT. Translating it yields CASSLADSLVVNTIYF.

The chain has TRBV7-2 and TRBJ2-7; tentatively, D is TRBD1 (5 bases). V was trimmed by 1 base and J by 7 bases, leaving 11 bases between them. The germline gives CDR1 SGHTA, CDR2 FQGNSA. The CDR3 runs 13 residues. In DNA form, the CDR3 reads TGTGCCAGCAGCTTAGGAGTGGGGCGAGAGCAGTACTTC. Translating gives CASSLGVGREQYF.

This chain joins TRBV27 and TRBJ1-5; TRBD1 might be the D (6 bases). V was pared by 3 bases and J by 6 bases, with 12 bases between. CDR3 size: 14 residues. The germline V gene encodes CDR1 MNHEY and CDR2 SMNVEV (reference sequence). CDR3 in DNA: TGTGCCAGCAGTTTTGGGGGCGTCGGTCAGCCCCAGCATTTT. It specifies CASSFGGVGQPQHF.

The genes are TRBV2 and TRBJ1-1; TRBD1 agrees at 8 bases. Losses at the gene ends were 7 bases for V and 4 bases for J; bases not matched to a gene: 8. From germline, CDR1 is SNHLY and CDR2 FYNNEI. CDR3 length: 14 amino acids. The CDR3 DNA reads as TGTGCCAGCAAGGGTCAGGGGGCAAGCACTGAAGCTTTCTTT. This sequence encodes CASKGQGASTEAFF.

The chain combines TRBV19 with TRBJ1-6; 10 bases align to TRBD1. The CDR3 length is 15 residues. V shed 6 bases, J shed 9 bases, and the junction held 8 bases outside the gene matches. CDR1 is LNHDA, CDR2 SQIVND, per germline (reference sequence). The CDR3 region has the DNA TGTGCCAGTAGGAATTTTGACAGGGGGCTTTCACCCCTCCACTTT. Protein product: CASRNFDRGLSPLHF.

The CDR3 sequence is CASSSPGWASEAFF. CDR3 nucleotide sequence: TGTGCCAGCAGTTCCCCCGGTTGGGCCTCTGAAGCTTTCTTT. The V and J genes are TRBV28 and TRBJ1-1; D not certain. Germline V lookup: CDR1 MDHEN, CDR2 SYDVKM. V lost 4 bases and J 6 bases, leaving 15 bases between the germline ends. This CDR3 has 14 amino acids.